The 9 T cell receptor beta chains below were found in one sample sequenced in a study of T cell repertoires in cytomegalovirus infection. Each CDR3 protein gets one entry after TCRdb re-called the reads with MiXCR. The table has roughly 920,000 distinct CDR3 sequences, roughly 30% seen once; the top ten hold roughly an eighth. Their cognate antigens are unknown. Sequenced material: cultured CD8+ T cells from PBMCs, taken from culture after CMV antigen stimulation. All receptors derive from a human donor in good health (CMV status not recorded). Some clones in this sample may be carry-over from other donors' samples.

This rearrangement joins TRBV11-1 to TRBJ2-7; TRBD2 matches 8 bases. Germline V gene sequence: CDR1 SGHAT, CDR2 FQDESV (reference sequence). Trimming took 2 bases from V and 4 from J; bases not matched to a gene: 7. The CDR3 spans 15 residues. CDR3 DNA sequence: TGTGCCAGCAGCTTAACGTCCAGCGGGGGATACGAGCAGTACGTC. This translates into CASSLTSSGGYEQYV.

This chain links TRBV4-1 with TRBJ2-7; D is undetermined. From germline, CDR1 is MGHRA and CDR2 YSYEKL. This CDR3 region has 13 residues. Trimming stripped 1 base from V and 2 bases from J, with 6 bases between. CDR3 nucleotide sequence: TGCGCCAGCAGCCAAGTCCAGGCCTACGAGCAGTACTTC. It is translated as CASSQVQAYEQYF.

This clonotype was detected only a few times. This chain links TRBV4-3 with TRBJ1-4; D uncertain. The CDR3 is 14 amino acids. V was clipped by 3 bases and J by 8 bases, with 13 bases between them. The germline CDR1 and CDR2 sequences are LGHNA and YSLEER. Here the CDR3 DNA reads TGCGCCAGCAGCCAGGGTCTCGGGGTAGAAAAACTGTTTTTT. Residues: CASSQGLGVEKLFF.

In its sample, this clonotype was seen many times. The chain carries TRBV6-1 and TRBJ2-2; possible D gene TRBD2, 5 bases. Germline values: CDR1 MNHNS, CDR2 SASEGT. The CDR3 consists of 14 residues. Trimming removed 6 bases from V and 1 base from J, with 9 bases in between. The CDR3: CASSSRVNTGELFF. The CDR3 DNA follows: TGTGCCAGCAGCTCGAGGGTGAACACCGGGGAGCTGTTTTTT.

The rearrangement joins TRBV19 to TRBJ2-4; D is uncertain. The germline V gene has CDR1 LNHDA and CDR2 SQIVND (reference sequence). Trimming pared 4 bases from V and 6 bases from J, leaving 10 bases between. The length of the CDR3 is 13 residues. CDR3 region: CASSTSAVNIQYF. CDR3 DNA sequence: TGTGCCAGTAGTACGTCGGCGGTAAACATTCAGTACTTC.

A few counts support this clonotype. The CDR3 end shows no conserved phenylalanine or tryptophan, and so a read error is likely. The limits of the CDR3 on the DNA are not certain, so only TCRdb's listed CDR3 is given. CDR3 residues: CATSDLIRI. V and J are TRBV24-1 and TRBJ2-1. CDR1 KGHDR and CDR2 SFDVKD come from the germline V gene. Counting both end residues, the CDR3 totals 9 amino acids.

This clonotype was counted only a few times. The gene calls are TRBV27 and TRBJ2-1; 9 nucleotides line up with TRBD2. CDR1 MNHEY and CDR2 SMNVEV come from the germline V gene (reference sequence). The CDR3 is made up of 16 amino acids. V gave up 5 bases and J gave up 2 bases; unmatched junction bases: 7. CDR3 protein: CASSPSGDPTYNEQFF. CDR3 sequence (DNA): TGTGCCAGCAGTCCTAGCGGGGATCCAACCTACAATGAGCAGTTCTTC.

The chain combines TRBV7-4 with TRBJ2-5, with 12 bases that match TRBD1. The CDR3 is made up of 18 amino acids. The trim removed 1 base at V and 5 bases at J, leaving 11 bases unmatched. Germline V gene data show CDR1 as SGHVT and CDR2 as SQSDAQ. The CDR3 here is CASSLGPGQGAEKETQYF. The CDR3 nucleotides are TGTGCCAGCAGCTTAGGGCCGGGACAGGGGGCAGAGAAGGAGACCCAGTACTTC.

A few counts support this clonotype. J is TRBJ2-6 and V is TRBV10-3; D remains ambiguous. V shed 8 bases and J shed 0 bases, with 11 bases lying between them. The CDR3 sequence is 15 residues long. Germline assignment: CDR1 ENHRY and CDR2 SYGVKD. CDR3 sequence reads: CAIPDGSSGANVLTF. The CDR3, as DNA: TGTGCCATCCCCGACGGTAGCTCTGGGGCCAACGTCCTGACTTTC.